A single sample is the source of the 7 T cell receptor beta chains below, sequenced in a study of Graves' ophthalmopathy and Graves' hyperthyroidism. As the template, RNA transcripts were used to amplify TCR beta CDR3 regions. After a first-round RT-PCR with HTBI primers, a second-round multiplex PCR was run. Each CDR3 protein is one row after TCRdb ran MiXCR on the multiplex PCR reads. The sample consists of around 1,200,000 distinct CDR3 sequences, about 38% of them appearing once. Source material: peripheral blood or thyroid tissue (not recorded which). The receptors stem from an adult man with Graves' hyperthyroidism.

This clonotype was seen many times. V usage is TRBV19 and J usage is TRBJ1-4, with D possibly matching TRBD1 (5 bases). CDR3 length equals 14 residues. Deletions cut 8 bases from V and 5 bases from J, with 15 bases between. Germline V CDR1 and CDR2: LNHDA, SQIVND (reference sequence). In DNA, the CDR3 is TGTGCCAGTGATCAACACGGGACGAATGAAAAACTGTTTTTT. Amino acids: CASDQHGTNEKLFF. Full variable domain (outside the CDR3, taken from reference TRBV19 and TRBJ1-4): DGGITQSPKYLFRKEGQNVTLSCEQNLNHDAMYWYRQDPGQGLRLIYYSQIVNDFQKGDIAEGYSVSREKKESFPLTVTSAQKNPTAFYLCASDQHGTNEKLFFGSGTQLSVL.

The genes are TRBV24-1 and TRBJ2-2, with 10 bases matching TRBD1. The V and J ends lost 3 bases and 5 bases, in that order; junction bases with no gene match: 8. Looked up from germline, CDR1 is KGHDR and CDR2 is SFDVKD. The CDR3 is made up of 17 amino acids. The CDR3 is CATSDLVRDRGTGELFF. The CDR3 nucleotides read TGTGCCACCAGTGATCTCGTCCGGGACAGGGGTACCGGGGAGCTGTTTTTT.

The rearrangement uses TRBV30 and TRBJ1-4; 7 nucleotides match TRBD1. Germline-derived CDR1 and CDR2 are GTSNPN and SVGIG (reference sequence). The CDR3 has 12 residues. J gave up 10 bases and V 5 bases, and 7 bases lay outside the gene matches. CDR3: CAWDRVEGKLFF. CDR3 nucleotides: TGTGCCTGGGACAGGGTCGAGGGAAAACTGTTTTTT. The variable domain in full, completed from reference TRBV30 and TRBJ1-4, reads SQTIHQWPATLVQPVGSPLSLECTVEGTSNPNLYWYRQAAGRGLQLLFYSVGIGQISSEVPQNLSASRPQDRQFILSSKKLLLSDSGFYLCAWDRVEGKLFFGSGTQLSVL.

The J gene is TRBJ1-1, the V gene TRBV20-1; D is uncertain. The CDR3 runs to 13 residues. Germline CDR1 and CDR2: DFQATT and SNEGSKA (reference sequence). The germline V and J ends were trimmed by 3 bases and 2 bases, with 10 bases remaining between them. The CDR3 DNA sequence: TGCAGTGCTAGTGACCTTTCAAACACTGAAGCTTTCTTT. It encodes CSASDLSNTEAFF.

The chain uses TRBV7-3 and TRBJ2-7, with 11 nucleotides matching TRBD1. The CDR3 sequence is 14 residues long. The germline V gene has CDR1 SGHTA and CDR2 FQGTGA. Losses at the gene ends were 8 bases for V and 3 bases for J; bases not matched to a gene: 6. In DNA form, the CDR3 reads TGTGCCAGCGGGACAGGGGGGAGGAACTACGAGCAGTACTTC. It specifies CASGTGGRNYEQYF. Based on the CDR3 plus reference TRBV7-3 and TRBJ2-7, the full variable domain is GAGVSQTPSNKVTEKGKYVELRCDPISGHTALYWYRQSLGQGPEFLIYFQGTGAADDSGLPNDRFFAVRPEGSVSTLKIQRTERGDSAVYLCASGTGGRNYEQYFGPGTRLTVT.

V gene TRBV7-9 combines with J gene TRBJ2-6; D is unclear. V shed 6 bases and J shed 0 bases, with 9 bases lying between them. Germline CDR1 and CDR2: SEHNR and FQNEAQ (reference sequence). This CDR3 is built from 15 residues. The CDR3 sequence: CASRPVSSGANVLTF. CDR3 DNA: TGTGCCAGCAGACCAGTCAGCTCTGGGGCCAACGTCCTGACTTTC.

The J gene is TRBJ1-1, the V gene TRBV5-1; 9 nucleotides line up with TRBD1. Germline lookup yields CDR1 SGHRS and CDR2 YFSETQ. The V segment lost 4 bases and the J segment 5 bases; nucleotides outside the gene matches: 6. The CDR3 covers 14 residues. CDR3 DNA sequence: TGCGCCAGCAGCACGAAGGACAGGGGTACTGAAGCTTTCTTT. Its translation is CASSTKDRGTEAFF. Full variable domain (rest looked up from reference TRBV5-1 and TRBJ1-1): KAGVTQTPRYLIKTRGQQVTLSCSPISGHRSVSWYQQTPGQGLQFLFEYFSETQRNKGNFPGRFSGRQFSNSRSEMNVSTLELGDSALYLCASSTKDRGTEAFFGQGTRLTVV.